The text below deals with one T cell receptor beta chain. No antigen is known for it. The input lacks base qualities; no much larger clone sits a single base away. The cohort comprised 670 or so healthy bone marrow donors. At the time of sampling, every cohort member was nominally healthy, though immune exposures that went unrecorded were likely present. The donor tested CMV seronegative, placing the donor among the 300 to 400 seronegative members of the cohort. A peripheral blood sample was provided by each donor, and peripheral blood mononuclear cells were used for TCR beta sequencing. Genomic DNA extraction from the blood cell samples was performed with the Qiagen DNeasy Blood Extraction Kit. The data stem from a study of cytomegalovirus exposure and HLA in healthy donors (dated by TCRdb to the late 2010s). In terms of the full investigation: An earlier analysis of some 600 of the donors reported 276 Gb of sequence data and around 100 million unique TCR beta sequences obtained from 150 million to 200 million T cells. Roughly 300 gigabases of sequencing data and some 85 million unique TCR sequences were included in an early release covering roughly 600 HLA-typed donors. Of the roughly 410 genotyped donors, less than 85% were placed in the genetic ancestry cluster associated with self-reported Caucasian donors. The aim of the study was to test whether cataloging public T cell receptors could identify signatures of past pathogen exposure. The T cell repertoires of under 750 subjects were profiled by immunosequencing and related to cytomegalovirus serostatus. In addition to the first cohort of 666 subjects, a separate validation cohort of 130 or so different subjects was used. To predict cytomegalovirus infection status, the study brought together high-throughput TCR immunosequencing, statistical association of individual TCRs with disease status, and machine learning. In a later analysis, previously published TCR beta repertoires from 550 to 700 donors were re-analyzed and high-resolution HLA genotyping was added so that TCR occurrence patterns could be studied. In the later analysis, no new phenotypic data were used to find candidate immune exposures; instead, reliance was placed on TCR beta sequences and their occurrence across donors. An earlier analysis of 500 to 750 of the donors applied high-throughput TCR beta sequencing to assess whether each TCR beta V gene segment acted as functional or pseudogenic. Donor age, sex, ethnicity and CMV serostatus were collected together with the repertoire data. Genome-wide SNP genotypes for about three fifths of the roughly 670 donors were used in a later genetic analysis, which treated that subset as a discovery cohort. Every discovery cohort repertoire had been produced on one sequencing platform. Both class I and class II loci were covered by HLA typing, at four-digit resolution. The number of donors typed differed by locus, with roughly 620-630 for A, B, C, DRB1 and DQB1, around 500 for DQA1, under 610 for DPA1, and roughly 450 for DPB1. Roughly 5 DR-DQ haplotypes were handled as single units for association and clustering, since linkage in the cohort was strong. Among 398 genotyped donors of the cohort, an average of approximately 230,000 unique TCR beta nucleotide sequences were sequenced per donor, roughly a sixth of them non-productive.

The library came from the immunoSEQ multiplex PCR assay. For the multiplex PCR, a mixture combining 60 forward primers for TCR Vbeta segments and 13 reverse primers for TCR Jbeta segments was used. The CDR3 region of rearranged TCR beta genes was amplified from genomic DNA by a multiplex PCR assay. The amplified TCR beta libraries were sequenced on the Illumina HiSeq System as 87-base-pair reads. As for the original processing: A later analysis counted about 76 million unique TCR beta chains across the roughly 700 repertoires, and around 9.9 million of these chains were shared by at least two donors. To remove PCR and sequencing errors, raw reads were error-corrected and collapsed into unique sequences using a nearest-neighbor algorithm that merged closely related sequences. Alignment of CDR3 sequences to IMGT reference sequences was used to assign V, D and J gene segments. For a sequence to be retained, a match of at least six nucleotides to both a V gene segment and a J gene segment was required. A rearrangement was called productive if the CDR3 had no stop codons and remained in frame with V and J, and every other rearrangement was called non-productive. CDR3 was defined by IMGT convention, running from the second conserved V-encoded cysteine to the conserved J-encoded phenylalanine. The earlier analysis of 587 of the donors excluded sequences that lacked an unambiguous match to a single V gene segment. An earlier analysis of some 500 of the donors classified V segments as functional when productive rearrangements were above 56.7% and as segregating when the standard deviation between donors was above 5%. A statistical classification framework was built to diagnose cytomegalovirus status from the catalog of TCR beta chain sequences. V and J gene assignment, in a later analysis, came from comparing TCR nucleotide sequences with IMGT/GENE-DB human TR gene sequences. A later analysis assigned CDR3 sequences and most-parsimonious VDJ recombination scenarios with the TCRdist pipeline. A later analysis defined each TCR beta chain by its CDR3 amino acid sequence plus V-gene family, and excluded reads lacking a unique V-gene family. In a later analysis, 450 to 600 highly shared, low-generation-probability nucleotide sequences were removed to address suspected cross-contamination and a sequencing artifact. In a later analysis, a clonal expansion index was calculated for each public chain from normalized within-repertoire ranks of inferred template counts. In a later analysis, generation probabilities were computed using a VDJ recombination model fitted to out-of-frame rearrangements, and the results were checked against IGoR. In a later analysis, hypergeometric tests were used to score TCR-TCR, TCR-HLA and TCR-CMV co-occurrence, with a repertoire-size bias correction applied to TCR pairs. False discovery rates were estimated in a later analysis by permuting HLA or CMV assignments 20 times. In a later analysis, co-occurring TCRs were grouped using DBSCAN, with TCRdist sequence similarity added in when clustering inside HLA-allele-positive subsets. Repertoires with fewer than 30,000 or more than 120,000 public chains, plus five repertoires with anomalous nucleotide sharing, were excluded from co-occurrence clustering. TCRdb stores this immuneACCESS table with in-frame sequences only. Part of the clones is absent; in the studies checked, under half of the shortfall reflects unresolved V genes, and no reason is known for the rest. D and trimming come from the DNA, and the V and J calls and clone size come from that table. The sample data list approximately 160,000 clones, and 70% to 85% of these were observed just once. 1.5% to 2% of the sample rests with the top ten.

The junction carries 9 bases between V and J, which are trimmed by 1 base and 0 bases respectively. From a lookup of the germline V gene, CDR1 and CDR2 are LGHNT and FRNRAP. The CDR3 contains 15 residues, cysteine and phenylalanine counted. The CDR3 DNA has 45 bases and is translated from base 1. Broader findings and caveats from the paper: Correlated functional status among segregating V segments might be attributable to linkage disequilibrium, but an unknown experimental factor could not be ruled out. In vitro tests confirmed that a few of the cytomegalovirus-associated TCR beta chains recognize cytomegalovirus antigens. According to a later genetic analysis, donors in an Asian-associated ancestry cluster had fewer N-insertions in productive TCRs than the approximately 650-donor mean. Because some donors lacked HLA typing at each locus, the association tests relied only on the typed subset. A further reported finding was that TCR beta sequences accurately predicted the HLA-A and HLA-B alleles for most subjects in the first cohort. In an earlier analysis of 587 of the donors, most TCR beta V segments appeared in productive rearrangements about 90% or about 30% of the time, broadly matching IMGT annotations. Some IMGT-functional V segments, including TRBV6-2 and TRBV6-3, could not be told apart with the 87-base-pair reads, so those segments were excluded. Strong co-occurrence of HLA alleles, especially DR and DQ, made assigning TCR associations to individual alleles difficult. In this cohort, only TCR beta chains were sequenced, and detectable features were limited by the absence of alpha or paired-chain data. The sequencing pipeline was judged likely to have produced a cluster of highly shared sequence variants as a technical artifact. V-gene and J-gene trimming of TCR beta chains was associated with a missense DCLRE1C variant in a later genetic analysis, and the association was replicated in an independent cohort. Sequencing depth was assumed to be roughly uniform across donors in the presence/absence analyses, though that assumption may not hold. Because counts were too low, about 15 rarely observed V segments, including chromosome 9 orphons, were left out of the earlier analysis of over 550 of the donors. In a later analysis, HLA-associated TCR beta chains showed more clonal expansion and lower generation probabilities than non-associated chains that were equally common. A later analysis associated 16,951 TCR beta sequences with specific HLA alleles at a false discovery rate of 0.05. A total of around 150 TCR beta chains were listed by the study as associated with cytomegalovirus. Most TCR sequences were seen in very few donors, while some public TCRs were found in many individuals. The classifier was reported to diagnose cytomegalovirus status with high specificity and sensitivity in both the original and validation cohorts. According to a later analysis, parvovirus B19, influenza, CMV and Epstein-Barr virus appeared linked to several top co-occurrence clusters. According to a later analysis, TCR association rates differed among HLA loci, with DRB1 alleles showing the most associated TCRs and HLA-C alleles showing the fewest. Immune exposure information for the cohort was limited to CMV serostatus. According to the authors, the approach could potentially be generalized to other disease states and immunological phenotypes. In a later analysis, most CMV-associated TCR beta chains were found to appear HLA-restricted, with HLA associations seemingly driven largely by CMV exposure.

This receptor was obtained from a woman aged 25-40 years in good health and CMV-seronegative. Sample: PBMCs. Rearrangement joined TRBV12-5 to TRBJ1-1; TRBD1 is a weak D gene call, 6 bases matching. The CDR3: CASGLGTAMNTEAFF. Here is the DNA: TGTGCTAGTGGTTTGGGGACAGCCATGAACACTGAAGCTTTCTTT.